The sequence of this T cell receptor (beta chain) was determined in a study of technical replicates of blood from a handful of donors. The germline gives CDR1 GTSNPN, CDR2 SVGIG (reference sequence). Trimming removed 3 bases from V and 0 bases from J, with 17 bases in between. The CDR3 is 16 amino acids. Data came from immunoSEQ multiplex PCR; TCRdb stores just in-frame clones and leaves some out. This repertoire shows 100,000 or so clones, under 96% found once; its top ten account for roughly 0.19%. This sequence was found in a human donor in good health. The sample taken for sequencing was T cells isolated from PBMCs. The genes are TRBV30 and TRBJ1-1, with D possibly being TRBD1 (6 bases). CDR3 in amino acids: CAWSTPHRVMNTEAFF. The DNA for the CDR3 is TGTGCCTGGAGCACCCCGCACAGGGTAATGAACACTGAAGCTTTCTTT.